This is a list of T cell receptor beta chains from one sample in a study of T-cell reconstitution after alpha-beta-depleted transplantation in children. MiXCR, run by TCRdb on the PCR reads, gives a single entry per CDR3 protein. The sample has 280,000 or so distinct CDR3 sequences, approximately 10% seen once. Sequenced material: peripheral blood, taken 180 days after TCRalphabeta/CD19-depleted stem cell transplant. All receptors derive from a male patient aged 2-10 years who had a stem cell transplant for chronic granulomatous disease, so the T cells may come from the graft donor. The CDR3 runs from the conserved cysteine through the conserved F or W. A D gene is named only where the DNA matches it firmly. Clone size, where shown, is once, few, many, or a class for clones that have expanded.

d_call clone_size j_call v_call cdr3_nt cdr3_aa
- many TRBJ2-1 TRBV12-3/TRBV12-4 TGTGCCAGCAGTTTAACTTCCAATGAGCAGTTCTTC CASSLTSNEQFF
TRBD2 many TRBJ2-5 TRBV12-3/TRBV12-4 TGTGCCAGCAGCCGGGGTAGCGGGGGGGCCTTGAAGACCCAGTACTTC CASSRGSGGALKTQYF
- many TRBJ1-6 TRBV12-3/TRBV12-4 TGTGCCAGCAGTTCCGACTTGAATTCACCCCTCCACTTT CASSSDLNSPLHF
- many TRBJ2-2 TRBV5-1 TGCGCCAGCAGCCTGCAAAGCGAGCTGTTTTTT CASSLQSELFF
TRBD2 many TRBJ2-1 TRBV12-3/TRBV12-4 TGTGCCAGCAGCTTTCGACTAGCCCCTCCTAATGAGCAGTTCTTC CASSFRLAPPNEQFF
- many TRBJ2-2 TRBV12-3/TRBV12-4 TGTGCCAGCAGTTTAGCGCTAGGAGGGGCCGGGGAGCTGTTTTTT CASSLALGGAGELFF
TRBD2 many TRBJ2-1 TRBV4-3 TGCGCCAGCAGCCCCGGGACTAGCACTTACAATGAGCAGTTCTTC CASSPGTSTYNEQFF
- many TRBJ1-2 TRBV29-1 TGCAGCGTTCTACAGGGCCCTGGCTACACCTTC CSVLQGPGYTF
- many TRBJ2-4 TRBV20-1 TGCAGTGCTCCCACTACAGGGGGGGCTAGCAAAAACATTCAGTACTTC CSAPTTGGASKNIQYF
- many TRBJ2-1 TRBV28 TGTGCCAGCAGTACGCCTCGAACAGGAGGCTCCTACAATGAGCAGTTCTTC CASSTPRTGGSYNEQFF
TRBD2 many TRBJ2-7 TRBV3-1 TGTGCCAGCCGAGGAGGAGGGAGTAGCGGGAGAGGGTACGAGCAGTACTTC CASRGGGSSGRGYEQYF
- many TRBJ2-2 TRBV20-1 TGCAGTGCTCCACGTTCAGGGTCGAACACCGGGGAGCTGTTTTTT CSAPRSGSNTGELFF
- many TRBJ2-3 TRBV7-2 TGTGCCAGCAGCTTAGCGCACGGTGTCACAGATACGCAGTATTTT CASSLAHGVTDTQYF
- many TRBJ2-6 TRBV27 TGTGCCAGCAGTTTATCAGTCCTCGACAGCTCTGGGGCCAACGTCCTGACTTTC CASSLSVLDSSGANVLTF
- many TRBJ1-1 TRBV28 TGTGCCAGCAGTTATGAGGGGCGCACTGAAGCTTTCTTT CASSYEGRTEAFF
- many TRBJ2-3 TRBV5-1 TGCGCCAGCAGCTCCGGGACTCTTTCGGATACGCAGTATTTT CASSSGTLSDTQYF
- many TRBJ2-5 TRBV21-1 TGTGCCAGCAGCAAATTAGACCCTGGGGCCCAAGAGACCCAGTACTTC CASSKLDPGAQETQYF
- many TRBJ2-5 TRBV4-1 TGCGCCAGCAGCCAAGAAGGCTCGCGAGAGACCCAGTACTTC CASSQEGSRETQYF
TRBD2 - TRBJ2-1 TRBV19 TGTGCCAGTAGTATAGGGGGGGCTAGCGGGGATTTCTACAATGAGCAGTTCTTC CASSIGGASGDFYNEQFF
TRBD1 - TRBJ1-1 TRBV30 TGTGCCGCGGAACAGGGGTGGAACACTGAAGCTTTCTTT CAAEQGWNTEAFF
- many TRBJ2-3 TRBV20-1 TGCAGTGCCCTCTCCGCTACGCAGTATTTT CSALSATQYF
- many TRBJ1-2 TRBV29-1 TGCAGCGCCGCCCACATCTTGGAGGATGGCTACACCTTC CSAAHILEDGYTF
- many TRBJ1-4 TRBV20-1 TGCAGTGCTAGAACCAGCTATAATGAAAAACTGTTTTTT CSARTSYNEKLFF
- many TRBJ1-5 TRBV5-1 TGCGCCAGCAGCTTGGGGGGGGAGCTTCATAGCAATCAGCCCCAGCATTTT CASSLGGELHSNQPQHF
- many TRBJ2-7 TRBV15 TGTGCCACCAGCCTCAGGGTACACGAGCAGTACTTC CATSLRVHEQYF
- many TRBJ2-5 TRBV20-1 TGCAGCGAGATTTTGGGGGAGACCCAGTACTTC CSEILGETQYF
- - TRBJ2-2 TRBV6-5 TGTGCCAGCAGCTACATTACCGGGGAGCTGTTTTTT CASSYITGELFF
TRBD1 many TRBJ1-3 TRBV7-9 TGTGCCAGCAGCTTCAGACAGGGGCGCACCATATATTTT CASSFRQGRTIYF
- many TRBJ2-3 TRBV7-9 TGTGCCAGCAGCTTGTGGGTAACAGATACGCAGTATTTT CASSLWVTDTQYF